The clone carrying this T cell receptor (beta chain) was counted a single time. The antigen is unknown. Sampled while nominally healthy, donors likely had unrecorded immune exposures. The V end was cut by 3 bases, the J end by 3 bases, with 14 bases between. Germline-derived CDR1 and CDR2 are MDHEN and SYDVKM. The CDR3 length is 15 residues. The data belong to a study of cytomegalovirus exposure and HLA in healthy donors. General observations from the study: Cytomegalovirus-associated TCR beta chains were listed, numbering 164. A cluster of highly shared sequence variants was likely a sequencing artifact. TCR beta sequences numbering roughly 16,000 were associated with HLA alleles at 0.05 false discovery rate in a later analysis.

The PCR contained 60 Vbeta and 13 Jbeta primers. Sequencing used immunoSEQ multiplex PCR; TCRdb keeps in-frame clones, though not all of them. The repertoire holds approximately 220,000 clones, just over 75% seen once, with 0.63% in the top ten. The chain combines TRBV28 with TRBJ1-1; tentative D call: TRBD1 (5 bases). Sequencing was carried out using PBMCs. The receptor's source is a man aged 18 to 30 in good health and CMV-seronegative. CDR3 in DNA: TGTGCCAGCAGTTTCCGGCTGGGGGGTTACACTGAAGCTTTCTTT. This encodes CASSFRLGGYTEAFF.